These T cell receptor beta chains were read from a single sample in a study of response to subunit inactivated influenza vaccine. In TCRdb, the RT-PCR reads were re-called with MiXCR into one record per CDR3 protein. The table has approximately 680,000 distinct CDR3 sequences, roughly 14% seen once. Here the sequenced sample was PBMCs from blood, taken 11 to 12 days after vaccination. The receptors originated from a middle-aged man who received an inactivated influenza vaccine. The CDR3 runs from the conserved cysteine through the conserved F or W. D genes are given only for firm matches. Size is omitted from some rows. Given values are once, few, many or a class for expanded clones.

J gene | D gene | clone size | V gene | CDR3 protein | CDR3 DNA
TRBJ2-2 | TRBD2 | - | TRBV4-2 | CASSRRTSGVTTGELFF | TGTGCCAGCAGCCGTCGTACTAGCGGGGTTACCACCGGGGAGCTGTTTTTT
TRBJ2-3 | TRBD2 | - | TRBV9 | CASSPPVGLAGSSSTDTQYF | TGTGCCAGCAGCCCGCCAGTGGGACTAGCGGGGAGTTCTAGCACAGATACGCAGTATTTT
TRBJ2-2 | - | - | TRBV19 | CASSPTSLTGELFF | TGTGCCAGTAGCCCTACTAGTTTAACCGGGGAGCTGTTTTTT
TRBJ1-4 | - | - | TRBV27 | CASSLSKMLFF | TGTGCCAGCAGTCTAAGTAAAATGCTGTTTTTT
TRBJ2-2 | - | few | TRBV15 | CATSRALGGGLTGELFF | TGTGCCACCAGCAGAGCTCTAGGAGGGGGCCTCACCGGGGAGCTGTTTTTT
TRBJ1-4 | - | few | TRBV9 | CASSGNGDGLGEKLFF | TGTGCCAGCAGCGGGAACGGGGATGGACTCGGTGAAAAACTGTTTTTT
TRBJ2-1 | TRBD2 | - | TRBV6-2/TRBV6-3 | CASSYPTSRTSGRATHLTEQFF | TGTGCCAGCAGTTACCCGACAAGCCGGACTAGCGGGAGGGCCACACATTTGACTGAGCAGTTCTTC
TRBJ1-2 | - | - | TRBV7-2 | CASSFLGNPSNGYTF | TGTGCCAGCAGCTTTTTAGGAAACCCCTCGAATGGCTACACCTTC
TRBJ2-1 | - | - | TRBV14 | CASSPSVGIQFF | TGTGCCAGCAGCCCAAGCGTCGGTATCCAGTTCTTC
TRBJ2-2 | TRBD1 | - | TRBV4-3 | CASSHPTGGGGELFF | TGCGCCAGCAGCCACCCGACAGGGGGAGGCGGGGAGCTGTTTTTT
TRBJ1-6 | - | - | TRBV6-1 | CASSDPGREGREAPLHF | TGTGCCAGCAGTGATCCCGGTAGAGAAGGCAGAGAAGCACCCCTCCACTTT
TRBJ2-1 | TRBD2 | few | TRBV30 | CAWSAWTSVNYNEQFF | TGTGCCTGGAGTGCTTGGACTAGCGTCAATTACAATGAGCAGTTCTTC
TRBJ2-2 | TRBD2 | - | TRBV27 | CASSFLAGGSTGTGELFF | TGTGCCAGCAGTTTCCTAGCGGGGGGATCGACAGGCACCGGGGAGCTGTTTTTT
TRBJ2-1 | - | - | TRBV20-1 | CSARTRDPYNEQFF | TGCAGTGCTAGAACTCGGGACCCTTACAATGAGCAGTTCTTC
TRBJ1-6 | TRBD1 | few | TRBV6-5 | CASSYSDGTGSGSPLHF | TGTGCCAGCAGTTACTCCGACGGGACAGGGTCAGGTTCACCCCTCCACTTT
TRBJ2-5 | - | few | TRBV7-2 | CASSPLAGNQETQYF | TGTGCCAGCAGCCCTTTGGCGGGGAACCAAGAGACCCAGTACTTC
TRBJ2-1 | TRBD2 | few | TRBV4-2 | CASSHTERGGYNEQFF | TGTGCCAGCAGCCATACCGAGCGGGGGGGATACAATGAGCAGTTCTTC
TRBJ2-2 | - | - | TRBV9 | CASSVQAGTWSCFF | -
TRBJ2-3 | TRBD2 | - | TRBV6-2/TRBV6-3 | CASSTGLAGAHTQYF | TGTGCCAGCAGCACGGGACTAGCGGGAGCCCATACGCAGTATTTT
TRBJ2-1 | - | - | TRBV29-1 | CSVGRRGHYNEQFF | TGCAGCGTCGGGCGGCGGGGCCACTACAATGAGCAGTTCTTC
TRBJ1-1 | - | - | TRBV12-3/TRBV12-4 | CASRLSTYTEAFF | TGTGCCAGCAGGCTATCAACTTACACTGAAGCTTTCTTT
TRBJ2-3 | - | many | TRBV12-3/TRBV12-4 | CASSRAGTDTQYF | TGTGCCAGCAGTAGGGCTGGCACAGATACGCAGTATTTT
TRBJ1-1 | - | few | TRBV6-5 | CASSYSRGSTEAFF | TGTGCCAGCAGTTACAGTCGGGGATCCACTGAAGCTTTCTTT
TRBJ2-3 | TRBD1 | - | TRBV9 | CASSARDRTTDTQYF | TGTGCCAGCAGCGCTCGGGACAGAACCACAGATACGCAGTATTTT
TRBJ2-7 | - | - | TRBV3-1 | CAGSQFGNNAYEQYF | TGTGCCGGCAGCCAGTTCGGGAACAACGCCTACGAGCAGTACTTC
TRBJ2-1 | TRBD2 | - | TRBV20-1 | CSARGVAGRNEQFF | TGCAGTGCTAGAGGGGTAGCGGGACGGAATGAGCAGTTCTTC
TRBJ2-1 | - | few | TRBV7-8 | CASSLIAGNSYNEQFF | TGTGCCAGCAGCTTAATTGCTGGGAACTCCTACAATGAGCAGTTCTTC
TRBJ2-5 | - | once | TRBV7-2 | CASSRSTMETQYF | TGTGCCAGCAGCCGGAGTACGATGGAGACCCAGTACTTC
TRBJ2-7 | TRBD2 | few | TRBV7-2 | CASSLVGGRMSYEQYF | TGTGCCAGCAGCTTAGTCGGCGGGAGGATGTCCTACGAGCAGTACTTC
TRBJ1-1 | - | - | TRBV13 | CASSAGLLGAFF | TGTGCCAGCAGCGCCGGGCTGTTGGGCGCTTTCTTT
TRBJ2-5 | TRBD2 | - | TRBV7-3 | CASSTSGGNQETQYF | TGTGCCAGCAGCACTAGCGGTGGAAACCAAGAGACCCAGTACTTC
TRBJ2-5 | TRBD2 | few | TRBV28 | CASSKLAGEDGETQYF | TGTGCCAGCAGCAAACTAGCGGGTGAAGATGGAGAGACCCAGTACTTC
TRBJ2-6 | - | few | TRBV7-6 | CASSLDAGNSGANVLTF | TGTGCCAGCAGCTTAGACGCAGGGAACTCTGGGGCCAACGTCCTGACTTTC
TRBJ1-4 | - | many | TRBV5-1 | CASSLGHMEEKLFF | TGCGCCAGCAGCTTGGGTCATATGGAGGAAAAACTGTTTTTT
TRBJ2-1 | - | - | TRBV7-9 | CARSLGNEQFF | TGTGCCAGAAGCTTAGGAAATGAGCAGTTCTTC
TRBJ2-3 | - | - | TRBV7-2 | CASRTRRGFRDTQYF | TGTGCCAGCAGGACTAGGAGGGGGTTTAGGGATACGCAGTATTTT
TRBJ2-5 | - | - | TRBV24-1 | CATSGEGAILHQETQYF | TGTGCCACCAGCGGGGAGGGGGCCATCCTCCATCAAGAGACCCAGTACTTC
TRBJ2-4 | - | few | TRBV21-1 | CAIPPERARNIQYF | TGTGCCATTCCTCCTGAGAGGGCGCGGAACATTCAGTACTTC
TRBJ2-2 | TRBD1 | - | TRBV5-6 | CASSFQPGGKAGELFF | TGTGCCAGCAGCTTCCAACCAGGGGGCAAGGCCGGGGAGCTGTTTTTT
TRBJ2-7 | - | few | TRBV7-9 | CASSKTGSPSYEQYF | TGTGCCAGCAGCAAAACAGGGTCGCCTTCCTACGAGCAGTACTTC
TRBJ2-5 | TRBD2 | - | TRBV20-1 | CSASGLRRGAAQETQYF | TGCAGTGCTAGTGGGTTGAGGCGGGGGGCTGCCCAAGAGACCCAGTACTTC
TRBJ2-6 | - | few | TRBV11-1 | CASSLSRTTLSGANVLTF | TGTGCCAGCAGCTTAAGTCGTACCACCTTATCTGGGGCCAACGTCCTGACTTTC
TRBJ2-7 | TRBD1 | many | TRBV10-3 | CAITGQGPEQYF | TGTGCCATCACAGGACAGGGTCCCGAGCAGTACTTC
TRBJ2-5 | TRBD2 | few | TRBV20-1 | CSPLRTSGETQYF | TGCAGTCCTCTCCGGACTAGCGGAGAGACCCAGTACTTC
TRBJ1-2 | - | - | TRBV7-2 | CASGEGANYGYTF | TGTGCCAGCGGTGAGGGAGCTAACTATGGCTACACCTTC
TRBJ2-1 | TRBD2 | - | TRBV11-3 | CASSSRLAGVENEQFF | TGTGCCAGCAGCTCTAGACTAGCGGGAGTTGAGAATGAGCAGTTCTTC
TRBJ1-6 | TRBD1 | many | TRBV12-3/TRBV12-4 | CASSFAGGNSPLHF | TGTGCCAGCAGTTTCGCAGGGGGTAATTCACCCCTCCACTTT
TRBJ2-5 | - | - | TRBV5-1 | CASSSPGQTQYF | TGCGCCAGCAGCTCCCCAGGTCAGACCCAGTACTTC
TRBJ2-7 | TRBD1 | few | TRBV7-8 | CASSSGQASYEQYF | TGTGCCAGCAGCTCCGGACAGGCTTCCTACGAGCAGTACTTC
TRBJ2-5 | TRBD2 | - | TRBV10-2 | CASSGGPGETQYF | TGCGCCAGCTCGGGGGGGCCGGGGGAGACCCAGTACTTC
TRBJ2-2 | - | few | TRBV28 | CASSFIYSGELFF | TGTGCCAGCAGTTTCATTTATTCCGGGGAGCTGTTTTTT
TRBJ1-6 | - | - | TRBV7-9 | CASSWTSLGNSPLHF | TGTGCCAGCAGCTGGACCTCTCTAGGGAATTCACCCCTCCACTTT
TRBJ1-1 | - | few | TRBV6-2/TRBV6-3 | CASSYSPAAAFF | TGTGCCAGCAGTTACTCTCCGGCTGCGGCTTTCTTT
TRBJ1-4 | - | - | TRBV5-1 | CASSFGQPREKLFF | TGCGCCAGCAGCTTTGGACAGCCCCGTGAAAAACTGTTTTTT
TRBJ1-1 | TRBD1 | - | TRBV5-1 | CASTRNDRGNTEAFF | TGCGCCAGCACCAGGAACGACAGGGGGAACACTGAAGCTTTCTTT
TRBJ1-1 | - | few | TRBV6-2/TRBV6-3 | CASSYSAASMNTEAFF | TGTGCCAGCAGTTACTCTGCAGCTAGTATGAACACTGAAGCTTTCTTT
TRBJ2-5 | TRBD1 | - | TRBV12-5 | CASGLGQGAETQYF | TGTGCTAGTGGTTTAGGACAGGGAGCAGAGACCCAGTACTTC
TRBJ2-4 | TRBD1 | - | TRBV11-2 | CASSRRGLAKNIQYF | TGTGCCAGCAGCCGCAGGGGGTTAGCCAAAAACATTCAGTACTTC
TRBJ2-5 | - | - | TRBV6-5 | CASSTRQLQETQYF | TGTGCCAGCAGTACTCGACAGCTCCAAGAGACCCAGTACTTC
TRBJ2-1 | TRBD2 | - | TRBV7-8 | CASSNKRLAGGESYNEQFF | TGTGCCAGCAGCAATAAAAGGTTGGCGGGGGGCGAATCCTACAATGAGCAGTTCTTC